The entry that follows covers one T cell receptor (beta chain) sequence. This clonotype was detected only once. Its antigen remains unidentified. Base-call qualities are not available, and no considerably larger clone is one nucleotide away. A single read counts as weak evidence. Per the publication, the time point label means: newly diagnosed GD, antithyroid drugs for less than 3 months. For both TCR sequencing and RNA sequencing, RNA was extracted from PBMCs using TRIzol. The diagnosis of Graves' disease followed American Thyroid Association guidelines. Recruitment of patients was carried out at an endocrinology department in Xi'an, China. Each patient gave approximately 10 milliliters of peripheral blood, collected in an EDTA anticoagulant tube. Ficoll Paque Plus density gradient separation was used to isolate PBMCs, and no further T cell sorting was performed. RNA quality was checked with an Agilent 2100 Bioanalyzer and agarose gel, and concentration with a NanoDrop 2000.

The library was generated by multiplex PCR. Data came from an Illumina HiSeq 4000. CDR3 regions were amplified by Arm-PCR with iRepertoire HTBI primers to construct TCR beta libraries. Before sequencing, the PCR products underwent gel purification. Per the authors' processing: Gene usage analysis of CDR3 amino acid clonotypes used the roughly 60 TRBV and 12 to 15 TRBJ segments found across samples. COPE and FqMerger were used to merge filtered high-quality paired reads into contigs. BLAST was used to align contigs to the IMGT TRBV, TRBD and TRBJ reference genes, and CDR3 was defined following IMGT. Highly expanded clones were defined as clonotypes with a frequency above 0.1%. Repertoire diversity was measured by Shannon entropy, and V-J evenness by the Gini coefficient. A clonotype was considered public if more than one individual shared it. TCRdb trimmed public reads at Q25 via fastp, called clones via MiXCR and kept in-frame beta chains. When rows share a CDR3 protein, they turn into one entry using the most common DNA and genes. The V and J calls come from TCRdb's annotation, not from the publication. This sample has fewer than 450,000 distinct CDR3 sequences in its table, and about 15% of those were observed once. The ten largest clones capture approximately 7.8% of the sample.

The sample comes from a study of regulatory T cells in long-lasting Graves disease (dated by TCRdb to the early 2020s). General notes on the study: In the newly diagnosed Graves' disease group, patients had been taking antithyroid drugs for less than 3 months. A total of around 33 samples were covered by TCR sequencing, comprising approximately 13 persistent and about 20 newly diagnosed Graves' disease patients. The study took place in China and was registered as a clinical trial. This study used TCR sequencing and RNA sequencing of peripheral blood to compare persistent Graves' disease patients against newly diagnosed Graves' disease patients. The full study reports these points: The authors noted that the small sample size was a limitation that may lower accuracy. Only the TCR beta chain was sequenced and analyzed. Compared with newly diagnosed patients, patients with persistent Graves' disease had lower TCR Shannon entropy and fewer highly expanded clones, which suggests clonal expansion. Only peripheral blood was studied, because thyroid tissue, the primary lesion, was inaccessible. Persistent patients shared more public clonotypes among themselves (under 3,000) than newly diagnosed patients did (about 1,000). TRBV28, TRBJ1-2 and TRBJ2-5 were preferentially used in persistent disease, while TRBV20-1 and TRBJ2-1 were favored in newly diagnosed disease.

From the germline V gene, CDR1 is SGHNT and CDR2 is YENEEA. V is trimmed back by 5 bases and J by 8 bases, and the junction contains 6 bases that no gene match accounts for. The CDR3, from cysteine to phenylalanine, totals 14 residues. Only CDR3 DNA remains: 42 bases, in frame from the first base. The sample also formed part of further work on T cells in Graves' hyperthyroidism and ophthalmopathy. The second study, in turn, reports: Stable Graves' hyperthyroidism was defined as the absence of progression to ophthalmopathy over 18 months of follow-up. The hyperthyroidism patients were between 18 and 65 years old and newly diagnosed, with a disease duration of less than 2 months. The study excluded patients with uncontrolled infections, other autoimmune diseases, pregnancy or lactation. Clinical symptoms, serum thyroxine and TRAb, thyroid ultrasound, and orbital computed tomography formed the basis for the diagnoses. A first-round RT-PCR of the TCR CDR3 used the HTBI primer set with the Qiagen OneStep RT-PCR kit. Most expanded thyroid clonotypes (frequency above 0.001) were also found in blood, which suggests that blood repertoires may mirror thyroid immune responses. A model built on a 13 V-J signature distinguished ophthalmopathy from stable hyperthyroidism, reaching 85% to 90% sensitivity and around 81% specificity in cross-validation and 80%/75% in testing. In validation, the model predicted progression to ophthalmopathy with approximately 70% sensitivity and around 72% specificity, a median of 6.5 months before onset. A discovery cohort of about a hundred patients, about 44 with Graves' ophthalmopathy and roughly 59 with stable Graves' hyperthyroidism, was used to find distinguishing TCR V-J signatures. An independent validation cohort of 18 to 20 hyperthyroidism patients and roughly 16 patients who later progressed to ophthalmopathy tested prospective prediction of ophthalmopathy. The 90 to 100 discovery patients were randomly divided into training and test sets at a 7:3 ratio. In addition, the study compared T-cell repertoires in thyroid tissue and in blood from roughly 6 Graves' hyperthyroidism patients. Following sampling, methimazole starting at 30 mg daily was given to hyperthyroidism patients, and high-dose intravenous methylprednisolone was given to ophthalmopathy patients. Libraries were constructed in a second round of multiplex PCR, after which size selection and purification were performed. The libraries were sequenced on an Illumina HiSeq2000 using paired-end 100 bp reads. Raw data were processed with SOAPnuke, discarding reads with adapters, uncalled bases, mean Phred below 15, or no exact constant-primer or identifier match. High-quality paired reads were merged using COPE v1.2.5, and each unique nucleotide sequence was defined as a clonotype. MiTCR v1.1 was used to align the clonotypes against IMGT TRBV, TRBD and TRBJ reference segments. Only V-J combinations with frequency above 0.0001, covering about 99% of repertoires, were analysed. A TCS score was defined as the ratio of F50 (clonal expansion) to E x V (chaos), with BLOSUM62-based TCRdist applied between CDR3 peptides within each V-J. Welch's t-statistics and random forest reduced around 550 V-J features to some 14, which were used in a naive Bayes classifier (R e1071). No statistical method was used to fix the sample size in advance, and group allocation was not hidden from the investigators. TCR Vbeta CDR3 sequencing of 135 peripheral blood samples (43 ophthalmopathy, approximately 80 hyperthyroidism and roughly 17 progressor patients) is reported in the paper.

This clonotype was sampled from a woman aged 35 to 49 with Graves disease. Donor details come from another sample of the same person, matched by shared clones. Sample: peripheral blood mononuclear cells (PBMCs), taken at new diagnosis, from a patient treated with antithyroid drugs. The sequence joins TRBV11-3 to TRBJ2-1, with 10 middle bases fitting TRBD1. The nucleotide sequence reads TGTGCCAGCAGCACCGGGACAGGGGTGTATGAGCAGTTCTTC. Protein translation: CASSTGTGVYEQFF.